A selection of T cell receptor beta chains follows, all from one sample in a study of blood T cells in healthy people across ages. MiXCR was run by TCRdb on the 5' RACE reads, yielding one entry per CDR3 protein. The profile shows about a million distinct CDR3 sequences, roughly 43% of them singletons. Sequencing used blood. Every receptor here comes from a man aged 25 to 40 in good health. Both conserved end residues are part of each CDR3. D genes are given only for firm matches. Part of the rows lack a size; the others show once, few, many or a class for expanded clones.

J gene	V gene	D gene	clone size	CDR3 DNA	CDR3 protein
TRBJ2-7	TRBV2	TRBD1	few	TGTGCCAGCTTAGGACAGGGGGGCGAGCAGTACTTC	CASLGQGGEQYF
TRBJ1-4	TRBV6-1	.	.	TGTGCCAGCAGTGATTACACAGGGACTAATGAAAAACTGTTTTTT	CASSDYTGTNEKLFF
TRBJ2-6	TRBV4-1	.	.	TGCGCCAGCAGCCACCCCACTGGGGCCAACGTCCTGACTTTC	CASSHPTGANVLTF
TRBJ2-2	TRBV11-2	TRBD1	few	TGTGCCAGCAGCCTCTCAGGGGGCGGGGAGCTGTTTTTT	CASSLSGGGELFF
TRBJ1-1	TRBV3-1	.	few	TGTGCCAGCAGCCAAGTCTCCGGAAACACTGAAGCTTTCTTT	CASSQVSGNTEAFF
TRBJ1-2	TRBV25-1	.	.	TGTGCCAGCAGTGATCAGAGGGTTAACTATGGCTACACCTTC	CASSDQRVNYGYTF
TRBJ2-1	TRBV12-3/TRBV12-4	.	.	TGTGCCAGCAGCCTAGGAGGGGGAAGGAAGGATGAGCAGTTCTTC	CASSLGGGRKDEQFF
TRBJ2-3	TRBV6-5	.	few	TGTGCCAGCAGTTACTCGCCAGGGGGCACAGATACGCAGTATTTT	CASSYSPGGTDTQYF
TRBJ2-2	TRBV5-1	.	.	TGCGCCGGCAGCTTGGGGTCCGGAACATGGAACACCGGGGAGCTGTTTTTT	CAGSLGSGTWNTGELFF
TRBJ1-6	TRBV4-3	.	.	TGCGCCAGCAGCCAAGAGGCCAGGGTTTCACCCCTCCACTTT	CASSQEARVSPLHF
TRBJ2-5	TRBV7-2	TRBD2	few	TGTGCCAGCAGCGAAGATAGCGGGGGGGCAAAGACCCAGTACTTC	CASSEDSGGAKTQYF
TRBJ1-2	TRBV12-3/TRBV12-4	.	.	TGTGCCAGCACTCCGGTTCAGGGGTATGGCTACACCTTC	CASTPVQGYGYTF
TRBJ1-1	TRBV6-4	.	few	TGTGCCAGCAGTGACAGGGCGTACACTGAAGCTTTCTTT	CASSDRAYTEAFF
TRBJ1-2	TRBV18	TRBD1	.	TGTGCCAGCTCACCGATGGACAGGGCTGGCTACACCTTC	CASSPMDRAGYTF
TRBJ1-5	TRBV6-2/TRBV6-3	.	few	TGTGCCAGCCGGGACACCAATCAGCCCCAGCATTTT	CASRDTNQPQHF
TRBJ2-1	TRBV20-1	TRBD2	.	TGCAGGGTATCTAGCGGGAATGGCAATGAGCAGTTCTTC	CRVSSGNGNEQFF
TRBJ1-5	TRBV20-1	.	few	TGCAGTGCTAGGACAGGCGAGGCGCCCCAGCATTTT	CSARTGEAPQHF
TRBJ2-1	TRBV7-3	TRBD2	few	TGTGCCAGCAGCCCGGGGACTACTTCCTACAATGAGCAGTTCTTC	CASSPGTTSYNEQFF
TRBJ2-3	TRBV6-2/TRBV6-3	.	few	TGTGCCAGCAGTTACGGCGAGAATACCATCGATACGCAGTATTTT	CASSYGENTIDTQYF
TRBJ2-7	TRBV6-6	.	once	TGTGCCAGCAGTTACGCCCGAGCAGCCTACGAGCAGTACTTC	CASSYARAAYEQYF
TRBJ2-7	TRBV12-3/TRBV12-4	TRBD2	.	TGTGCCAGCAGAGCTAGCGGGTCGAGCTCCTACGAGCAGTACTTC	CASRASGSSSYEQYF
TRBJ2-1	TRBV7-3	.	.	TGTGCCAGCAGCACGCAACAGGGCGGCTTGGGTGAGCAGTTCTTC	CASSTQQGGLGEQFF
TRBJ2-1	TRBV4-1	.	.	TGCGCCAGCAGCCAAGGGGGACCTGAGCAGTTCTTC	CASSQGGPEQFF
TRBJ2-3	TRBV3-1	TRBD2	.	TGTGCCAGCAGCCACAGCGGGGGAGGGAAAGATACGCAGTATTTT	CASSHSGGGKDTQYF
TRBJ2-5	TRBV7-9	.	.	TGTGCCAGCAGCCGTCCGGAGGAGACCCAGTACTTC	CASSRPEETQYF
TRBJ1-4	TRBV28	.	few	TGTGCCAGCAGGAGGATATTGGAACTGTTTTTT	CASRRILELFF
TRBJ2-1	TRBV12-3/TRBV12-4	.	.	TGTGCCAGCAGTCGCAACGAGGGCTGGAACAATGAGCAGTTCTTC	CASSRNEGWNNEQFF
TRBJ2-3	TRBV11-1	.	.	TGTGCCAGCAGCTTACCCGGACTGGCCCTCCGCACAGATACGCAGTATTTT	CASSLPGLALRTDTQYF
TRBJ1-2	TRBV2	TRBD1	.	TGTGCCAGCAGCGGACAGGGGGCTTCGGGTGGCTACACCTTC	CASSGQGASGGYTF
TRBJ1-5	TRBV18	.	few	TGTGCCAGCTCACCACCGGGGGTGAGCAATCAGCCCCAGCATTTT	CASSPPGVSNQPQHF
TRBJ2-7	TRBV20-1	TRBD2	.	TGCAGTGCTAGAGATTGGACTAGCGGGGGGGGCTCCTACGAGCAGTACTTC	CSARDWTSGGGSYEQYF
TRBJ2-5	TRBV28	TRBD2	.	TGTGCCAGCAGTTTAATCAGGACTAGAGGGGAGACCCAGTACTTC	CASSLIRTRGETQYF
TRBJ1-5	TRBV7-8	.	.	TGTGCCAGCAGCTCATCCGGGGGTTTCATGGGCAATCAGCCCCAGCATTTT	CASSSSGGFMGNQPQHF
TRBJ2-3	TRBV27	.	few	TGTGCCAGCAGGAGGACAGAAGATACGCAGTATTTT	CASRRTEDTQYF
TRBJ2-7	TRBV7-2	TRBD1	.	TGTGCCAGCAGCCAGTCCCAGGGACAGGGTCCCAACGAGCAGTACTTC	CASSQSQGQGPNEQYF
TRBJ2-7	TRBV7-9	TRBD1	.	TGTGCCAGCAGCTTTCCTCTCAACCCAGGACAGGATGGGGCTTACGAGCAGTACTTC	CASSFPLNPGQDGAYEQYF
TRBJ2-5	TRBV10-3	TRBD1	few	TGTGCCACGCGGGACAGGGGAGAGACCCAGTACTTC	CATRDRGETQYF
TRBJ2-7	TRBV11-1	TRBD1	.	TGTGCCAGCAGCGTGGACAGGGGGCACTACGAGCAGTACTTC	CASSVDRGHYEQYF
TRBJ2-3	TRBV4-1	TRBD2	many	TGCGCCAGCAGGGGCCCAGCGGGGGGGCGGCCAGATACGCAGTATTTT	CASRGPAGGRPDTQYF
TRBJ1-1	TRBV27	.	.	TGTGCCAGCAGCCCCGTGCCGAACACTGAAGCTTTCTTT	CASSPVPNTEAFF
TRBJ1-6	TRBV20-1	.	.	TGCAGTGCTGCAACGAAATCTTATAATTCACCCCTCCACTTT	CSAATKSYNSPLHF
TRBJ2-5	TRBV28	.	.	TGTGCCAGCAGACTTACTCCGGGGACCCAGTACTTC	CASRLTPGTQYF
TRBJ2-7	TRBV6-5	.	.	TGTGCCAGCAGACGCGACAGGTACACCTACGAGCAGTACTTC	CASRRDRYTYEQYF
TRBJ2-2	TRBV5-1	.	.	TGCGCCAGCAGCTTGGAACTCCGGCAGCGCACGAACACCGGGGAGCTGTTTTTT	CASSLELRQRTNTGELFF
TRBJ2-7	TRBV5-1	.	many	TGTGCCAGCAGCTCACGGGGTAGCTCCTACGAGCAGTACTTC	CASSSRGSSYEQYF
TRBJ1-2	TRBV29-1	TRBD1	.	TGCAGCGTCGGACAGGGGATCCATGGCTACACCTTC	CSVGQGIHGYTF
TRBJ2-3	TRBV28	.	.	TGTGCCGGCAGTTTATCGCTGGACCCAGGGCAGTATTTT	CAGSLSLDPGQYF